The 7 T cell receptor beta chains below all came from one sample that was sequenced in a study of blood T cells in healthy people across ages. For the second PCR, which ran for about 6 to 11 cycles, a sample-barcoded 5' primer and a J-beta primer mix were used. From the 5' RACE reads, TCRdb called clonotypes with MiXCR, one entry per CDR3 protein. Of about 400,000 distinct CDR3 sequences listed, roughly half were seen once; the top ten hold 45% to 55%. The material sequenced was blood. The source of these receptors is a man aged 60 to 75 in good health.

V is TRBV30 and J is TRBJ1-1; no firm D call. Germline assignment: CDR1 GTSNPN and CDR2 SVGIG (reference sequence). CDR3 size: 15 residues. Trimming removed 0 bases at V and 4 bases at J, with 15 bases between. The CDR3 coding sequence is TGTGCCTGGAGTGTACCCCCACTCATTTCCACTGAAGCTTTCTTT. Translated, it gives CAWSVPPLISTEAFF.

The V call is TRBV18, the J call TRBJ1-5; 7 bases map to TRBD1. With V trimmed by 3 bases and J by 3 bases, 5 bases remained unmatched. This CDR3 contains 15 residues. The germline gives CDR1 KGHSH, CDR2 LQKENI. The CDR3 loop is CASSPRGTDNQPQHF. The CDR3 nucleotides read TGTGCCAGCTCACCCCGGGGGACAGACAATCAGCCCCAGCATTTT. The whole variable domain, filled in from reference TRBV18 and TRBJ1-5, reads NAGVMQNPRHLVRRRGQEARLRCSPMKGHSHVYWYRQLPEEGLKFMVYLQKENIIDESGMPKERFSAEFPKEGPSILRIQQVVRGDSAAYFCASSPRGTDNQPQHFGDGTRLSIL.

In its sample, this clonotype was seen many times. The genes are TRBV4-3 and TRBJ2-1; no clear D. This CDR3 spans 16 amino acids. Germline V gene sequence: CDR1 LGHNA, CDR2 YSLEER. Trimming cost V 0 bases and J 0 bases, with 9 bases left between them. CDR3 in amino acids: CASSQEPRSSYNEQFF. The CDR3, as DNA: TGCGCCAGCAGCCAAGAACCGAGGAGCTCCTACAATGAGCAGTTCTTC.

This chain uses TRBV11-1 with TRBJ2-7; 8 bases map to TRBD2. CDR1 is SGHAT and CDR2 is FQDESV in the germline V gene (reference sequence). With 5 bases clipped from V and 7 bases from J, the junction kept 16 bases outside the gene matches. The CDR3 is 16 residues long. The CDR3 nucleotides read TGTGCCAGCAGCCGGGGACTCGGGCGGGAGGCCAATGAGCAGTACTTC. Amino acid sequence: CASSRGLGREANEQYF.

CDR3 sequence: CASNPAGGASSYEQYF. CDR3 in DNA: TGTGCCAGCAATCCTGCTGGGGGGGCGAGCTCCTACGAGCAGTACTTC. The J gene is TRBJ2-7, the V gene TRBV28; D may be TRBD2 (7 bases). CDR3 length equals 16 residues. Per germline, CDR1 MDHEN and CDR2 SYDVKM. Trimming took off 7 bases at V and 0 bases at J, with 19 bases between the two ends.

The chain employs TRBV4-1 and TRBJ2-3; weak D call: TRBD1 (5 bases). From germline, CDR1 is MGHRA and CDR2 YSYEKL. CDR3 length: 16 amino acids. Trimming stripped 4 bases from V and 2 bases from J, with 16 bases between. The CDR3 nucleotides are TGCGCCAGCAGCCTCGAGACTGGGGCCACCACAGATACGCAGTATTTT. This translates into CASSLETGATTDTQYF.

This chain links TRBV15 with TRBJ2-3; D unresolved. The CDR3 sequence is 15 residues long. Germline lookup yields CDR1 LNHNV and CDR2 YYDKDF (reference sequence). V was clipped by 4 bases and J by 1 base, with 12 bases between them. The CDR3 coding sequence is TGTGCCACCAGCAACGCCATCCTCCGCACAGATACGCAGTATTTT. Residues: CATSNAILRTDTQYF.